Below are 19 T cell receptor beta chains sequenced from a single sample in a study of blood T cell repertoires in COVID-19. Clones were read by immunoSEQ multiplex PCR, and TCRdb kept only the in-frame ones, dropping some. The top ten clones hold roughly 6% of a sample with about 60,000 clones, under 85% of them seen once. Sequencing was done on a sample of peripheral blood. The receptor set was obtained from a woman in her 70s with acute or convalescent COVID-19.

V gene TRBV28 combines with J gene TRBJ1-2; 8 bases align to TRBD1. The junction had 3 bases not matched to a gene; V was cut back by 4 bases and J by 5 bases. This CDR3 has 13 amino acids. CDR1 is MDHEN, CDR2 SYDVKM, per germline. This CDR3 reads CASSSGQDYGYTF. The CDR3 nucleotides are TGTGCCAGCAGTTCGGGACAGGATTATGGCTACACCTTC.

This sequence joins TRBV11-2 and TRBJ2-5; maybe TRBD2 (5 bases). Germline values: CDR1 SGHAT, CDR2 FQNNGV. This CDR3 has 12 amino acids. Between the trimmed V and J ends, which lost 5 bases and 3 bases, there was a span of 7 bases. CDR3 in DNA: TGTGCCAGCAGCCCGGGGAAAGAGACCCAGTACTTC. Translated, it gives CASSPGKETQYF.

The genes are TRBV19 and TRBJ1-2; 7 bases match TRBD1. The CDR3 consists of 13 residues. With 8 bases clipped from V and 7 bases from J, the junction kept 10 bases outside the gene matches. Germline values: CDR1 LNHDA, CDR2 SQIVND (reference sequence). CDR3 protein: CASSPGQGVGYTF. In DNA form, the CDR3 reads TGTGCCAGTTCCCCCGGGCAGGGGGTTGGCTACACCTTC.

The chain uses TRBV30 and TRBJ2-3, with a tentative D call TRBD2 (5 bases). The germline V gene has CDR1 GTSNPN and CDR2 SVGIG (reference sequence). V was pared by 5 bases and J by 4 bases, with 7 bases between. The CDR3 has 11 residues. The CDR3 reads CAWEGADTQYF. The CDR3 region has the DNA TGTGCCTGGGAGGGAGCAGATACGCAGTATTTT.

This clone showed up just a few times. For the CDR3, the DNA is TGTGCCAGTAGTTCACAGGGTTCCGGGGGGTCTCTTTCACCCCTCCACTTT. Its protein product is CASSSQGSGGSLSPLHF. The chain links TRBV19 to TRBJ1-6; the D gene is possibly TRBD1 (6 bases). The CDR3 has 17 amino acids. The germline V gene encodes CDR1 LNHDA and CDR2 SQIVND (reference sequence). With 5 bases removed from V and 9 bases from J, the gap between germline ends came to 23 bases.

This chain links TRBV5-6 with TRBJ2-3; 10 nucleotides align to TRBD1. This CDR3 spans 17 amino acids. The ends lost 4 bases at V and 2 bases at J; junction bases unmatched: 10. CDR1 SGHDT and CDR2 YYEEEE come from the germline V gene. Written as DNA, the CDR3 is TGTGCCAGCAGCAGACCTCGACAGGGGGCGTACACAGATACGCAGTATTTT. This translates into CASSRPRQGAYTDTQYF.

This clone was observed a few times. The chain is built from TRBV9 and TRBJ1-6; the D gene is possibly TRBD1 (5 bases). Trimming cost V 4 bases and J 7 bases, with 15 bases left between them. CDR1 and CDR2 (germline): SGDLS, YYNGEE. This CDR3 contains 15 residues. This CDR3 is CASSPDGGKNSPLHF. CDR3 coding DNA: TGTGCCAGCAGCCCCGACGGGGGGAAAAATTCACCCCTCCACTTT.

The chain carries TRBV3-1 (or the pseudogene TRBV3-2) and TRBJ2-2; possibly TRBD2 for D (5 bases). CDR1 and CDR2 from the germline V gene are LGHDT and YNNKEL (reference sequence). V was trimmed by 4 bases and J by 0 bases, leaving 12 bases between them. The CDR3 runs 16 residues. This chain's CDR3 is CASSLEGFSNTGELFF. The CDR3 nucleotides are TGTGCCAGCAGCCTAGAGGGCTTCTCGAACACCGGGGAGCTGTTTTTT.

The gene calls are TRBV28 and TRBJ2-7, with D maybe TRBD1 (6 bases). Germline V gene lookup returns CDR1 MDHEN and CDR2 SYDVKM. With 6 bases removed from V and 1 base from J, the gap between germline ends came to 16 bases. This CDR3 is built from 15 residues. The CDR3 DNA sequence: TGTGCCAGCAGCCTTGACCCTCAGGGGTCCTACGAGCAGTACTTC. Protein: CASSLDPQGSYEQYF.

The J gene is TRBJ2-5, the V gene TRBV14; TRBD1 matches 7 bases. Trimming took 5 bases from V and 4 from J; bases not matched to a gene: 7. CDR1 and CDR2 from the germline V gene are SGHDN and FVKESK. The CDR3 runs to 14 residues. The CDR3 coding sequence is TGTGCCAGCAGCTCCAGACAGGGCGGAGAGACCCAGTACTTC. Its translation: CASSSRQGGETQYF.

The V call is TRBV18, the J call TRBJ1-4; weak D call: TRBD1 (5 bases). Germline V gene sequence: CDR1 KGHSH, CDR2 LQKENI. The CDR3 extends over 15 amino acids. Trimming removed 2 bases from V and 8 bases from J, with 15 bases in between. For the CDR3, the DNA is TGTGCCAGCTCACCAACCATTGGAGGGGCCGAAAAACTGTTTTTT. Amino acids: CASSPTIGGAEKLFF.

The CDR3: CASSQIPTDADTQYF. In nucleotides, the CDR3 is TGTGCCAGCAGCCAAATCCCCACAGATGCAGATACGCAGTATTTT. The chain employs TRBV28 and TRBJ2-3, with D unclear. The CDR3 has 15 residues. Trimming cost V 6 bases and J 4 bases, with 17 bases left between them. CDR1 and CDR2 from the germline V gene are MDHEN and SYDVKM.

The chain has TRBV5-1 and TRBJ1-2, with 8 bases that match TRBD1. Germline CDR1 and CDR2: SGHRS and YFSETQ. This CDR3 is 14 amino acids long. The trim removed 4 bases at V and 5 bases at J, leaving 7 bases unmatched. CDR3 residues: CASSHGQGFYGYTF. Here the CDR3 DNA reads TGCGCCAGCAGCCACGGACAGGGTTTTTATGGCTACACCTTC.

As DNA, the CDR3 is TGCGCCAGCAGACTTATCTCTGGGGCCAACGTCCTGACTTTC. Translating it yields CASRLISGANVLTF. The rearrangement joins TRBV5-1 to TRBJ2-6, with unresolved D. The CDR3 spans 14 residues. Trimming removed 5 bases at V and 0 bases at J, with 6 bases between. Germline V gives CDR1 SGHRS, CDR2 YFSETQ.

The chain has TRBV5-4 and TRBJ2-1, with 16 bases identical to TRBD2. The CDR3 loop spans 19 amino acids. V shed 4 bases, J shed 7 bases, and the junction held 14 bases outside the gene matches. Germline V CDR1 and CDR2: SGHNT, YYREEE (reference sequence). In nucleotides, the CDR3 is TGTGCCAGCAGCGTAGGGACTAGCGGGGGGGCCCCAATAGGGAATGAGCAGTTCTTC. The encoded protein is CASSVGTSGGAPIGNEQFF.

The V call is TRBV7-9, the J call TRBJ2-5; TRBD1 matches 7 bases. Per germline, CDR1 SEHNR and CDR2 FQNEAQ (reference sequence). The CDR3 runs to 15 residues. V dropped 3 bases and J dropped 3; count of bases not matched to a gene: 7. CDR3 amino acids: CASSFTTGPEETQYF. The CDR3 region has the DNA TGTGCCAGCAGCTTTACGACAGGGCCCGAAGAGACCCAGTACTTC.

This chain links TRBV9 with TRBJ2-3, with a weak D call TRBD2 (6 bases). V gave up 3 bases and J gave up 4 bases, with 12 bases separating them. The CDR3 spans 14 residues. Germline loops: CDR1 SGDLS, CDR2 YYNGEE. The CDR3 sequence is CASSATSLPDTQYF. In DNA, the CDR3 is TGTGCCAGCAGCGCGACTAGTCTCCCAGATACGCAGTATTTT.

The V call is TRBV5-1, the J call TRBJ1-4; D is possibly TRBD1 (6 bases). Between the trimmed V and J ends, which lost 4 bases and 5 bases, there was a span of 15 bases. The CDR3 is 15 residues long. Germline CDR1 is SGHRS and CDR2 is YFSETQ. The CDR3 coding sequence is TGCGCCAGCAGCCCGCTCGGACAGCCAAATGAAAAACTGTTTTTT. This translates into CASSPLGQPNEKLFF.

The table lists this clone with a few counts. The chain couples TRBV7-3 to TRBJ1-5; 9 bases are shared with TRBD1. The CDR3 has 14 amino acids. CDR1 is SGHTA and CDR2 is FQGTGA in the germline V gene. V trimming: 2 bases; J trimming: 15 bases; junction bases outside the gene matches: 11. CDR3 region: CASSLGTTGGGWHF. The CDR3 region has the DNA TGTGCCAGCAGCTTAGGAACAACAGGGGGCGGATGGCATTTT.